This T cell receptor (beta chain) was obtained from a study of blood T cell repertoires in COVID-19. For the study at large: The study drew acute and convalescent COVID-19 samples from the United States, Italy and Spain. From T cells, B-cell-depleted T cells, or PBMCs came the material, which was cDNA or gDNA.

V shed 0 bases and J shed 5 bases, with 13 bases lying between them. CDR1 is SGHAT, CDR2 FQNNGV, per germline. The CDR3 is made up of 15 amino acids. Authors' analysis steps: Using reference gene primer amplification, nucleated cell counts were estimated. TCRdb keeps only in-frame clones here, not all; method: immunoSEQ multiplex PCR. V, J and clone size are those of that table, while D and trimming were read from the DNA. The sample lists a few hundred thousand clones; roughly 90% were seen once. This clonotype originated in a man aged 55 to 69 with acute or convalescent COVID-19. The sample consisted of peripheral blood. J is TRBJ2-5 and V is TRBV11-2; perhaps TRBD1 as D (7 bases). CDR3 nucleotides: TGTGCCAGCAGCTTAGATGGAGGGGGCTGGGAGACCCAGTACTTC. The encoded protein is CASSLDGGGWETQYF.